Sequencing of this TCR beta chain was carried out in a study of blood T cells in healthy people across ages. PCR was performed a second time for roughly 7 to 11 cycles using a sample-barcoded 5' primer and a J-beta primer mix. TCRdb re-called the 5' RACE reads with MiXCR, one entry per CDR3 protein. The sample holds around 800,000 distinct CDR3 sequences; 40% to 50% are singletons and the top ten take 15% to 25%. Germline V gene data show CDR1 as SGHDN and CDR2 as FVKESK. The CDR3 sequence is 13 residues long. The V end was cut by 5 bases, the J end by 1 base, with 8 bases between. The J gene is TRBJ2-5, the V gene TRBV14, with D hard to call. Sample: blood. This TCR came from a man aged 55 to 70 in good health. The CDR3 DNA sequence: TGTGCCAGCAGCAAAAAAATCCAAGAGACCCAGTACTTC. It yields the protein CASSKKIQETQYF.